This section outlines one TCR beta chain sequence together with its context. Its cognate antigen is unknown. Sampling of bone marrow took place during active disease in every patient. The sample originates from a study of read filtering for tumor transcriptome and immune sequencing. Findings and caveats of the study: RNA-seq captured clonotypes less deeply and reliably than IR-seq. The sorted CD138-negative fraction was a mixed bone marrow immune population, not purified T cells.

Molecular barcoded adaptors covering alpha/delta and beta/gamma chains were used on roughly 370 ng RNA. TCRdb reanalysed the reads using MiXCR and keeps one entry per CDR3 protein. The table records around 130,000 distinct CDR3 sequences, around 13% of them present only once. V was pared by 5 bases and J by 0 bases, with 4 bases of the junction left unmatched. The CDR3 is 15 amino acids. Germline V gives CDR1 SEHNR, CDR2 FQNEAQ (reference sequence). This receptor was taken from a donor aged 40 or older with multiple myeloma. V usage is TRBV7-9 and J usage is TRBJ1-1, with 9 positions matching TRBD1. The sample was a population of CD138-negative cells sorted from bone marrow. DNA for the CDR3: TGTGCCAGCAGCACGGGACAGGGCTTGAACACTGAAGCTTTCTTT. This sequence encodes CASSTGQGLNTEAFF.